This T cell receptor (beta chain) emerged from a study of T cell clonotyping in hematopoietic cell transplantation. Generated by immunoSEQ multiplex PCR, the TCRdb table keeps only in-frame clones and is missing some. This table holds around 5,700 clones, roughly nine tenths found once. CDR1 is MNHNY and CDR2 is SVGAGI in the germline V gene (reference sequence). The CDR3 loop spans 14 amino acids. The V end lost 1 base, the J end lost 8 bases, and 12 bases lay between the germline ends. The clonotype was recovered from a female patient in her fifties or sixties who had an allogeneic stem cell transplant from an unrelated donor, so T cells may come from the graft donor. Some clones in this sample may be carry-over from other donors' samples. The sample was peripheral blood mononuclear cells, taken 100 days after allogeneic stem cell transplant. The gene calls are TRBV6-6 and TRBJ2-1; the D gene is possibly TRBD1 (6 bases). CDR3 sequence: CASSYFSQGDEQFF. The CDR3 region has the DNA TGTGCCAGCAGTTACTTCTCACAGGGTGATGAGCAGTTCTTC.